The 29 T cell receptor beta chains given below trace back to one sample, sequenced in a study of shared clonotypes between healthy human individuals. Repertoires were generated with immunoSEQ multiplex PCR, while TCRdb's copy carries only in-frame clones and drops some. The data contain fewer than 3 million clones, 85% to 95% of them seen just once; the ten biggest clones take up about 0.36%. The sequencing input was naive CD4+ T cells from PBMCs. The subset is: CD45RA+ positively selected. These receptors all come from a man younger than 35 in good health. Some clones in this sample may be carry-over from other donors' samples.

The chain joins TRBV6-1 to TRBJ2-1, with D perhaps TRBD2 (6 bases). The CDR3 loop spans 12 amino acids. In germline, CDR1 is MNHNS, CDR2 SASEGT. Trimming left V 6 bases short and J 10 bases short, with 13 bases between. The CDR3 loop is CASRKLAEEQFF. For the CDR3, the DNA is TGTGCCAGCAGGAAATTAGCGGAAGAGCAGTTCTTC.

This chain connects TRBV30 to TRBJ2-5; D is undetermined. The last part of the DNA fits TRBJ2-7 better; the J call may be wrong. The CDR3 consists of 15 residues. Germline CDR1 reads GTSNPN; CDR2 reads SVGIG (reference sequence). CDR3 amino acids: CAWSVKTVSSYEQYF. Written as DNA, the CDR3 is TGTGCCTGGAGTGTAAAGACCGTGAGCTCCTACGAGCAGTACTTC.

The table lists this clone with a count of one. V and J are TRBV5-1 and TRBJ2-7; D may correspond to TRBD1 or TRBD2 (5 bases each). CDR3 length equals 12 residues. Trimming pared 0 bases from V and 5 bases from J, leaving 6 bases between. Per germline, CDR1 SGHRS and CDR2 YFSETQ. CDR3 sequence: CASSLGGHEQYF. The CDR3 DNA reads TGCGCCAGCAGCTTGGGGGGACACGAGCAGTACTTC.

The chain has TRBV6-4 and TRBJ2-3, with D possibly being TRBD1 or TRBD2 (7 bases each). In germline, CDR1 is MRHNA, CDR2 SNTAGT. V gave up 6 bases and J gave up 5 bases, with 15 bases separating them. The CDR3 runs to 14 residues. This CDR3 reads CASRQGGAGDTQYF. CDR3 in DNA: TGTGCCAGCAGGCAGGGGGGGGCGGGAGATACGCAGTATTTT.

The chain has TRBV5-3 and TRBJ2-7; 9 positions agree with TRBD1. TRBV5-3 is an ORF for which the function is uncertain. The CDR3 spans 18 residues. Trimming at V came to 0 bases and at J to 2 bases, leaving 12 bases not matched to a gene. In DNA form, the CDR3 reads TGTGCCAGAAGCTTGGGGGACAGGGCCGGCCTACCGACCTACGAGCAGTACTTC. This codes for CARSLGDRAGLPTYEQYF.

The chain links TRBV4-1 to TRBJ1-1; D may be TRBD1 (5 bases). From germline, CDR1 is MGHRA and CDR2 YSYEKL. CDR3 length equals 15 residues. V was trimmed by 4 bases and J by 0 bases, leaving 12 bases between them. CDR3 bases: TGCGCCAGCAGCCTAATAACAGGATTGAACACTGAAGCTTTCTTT. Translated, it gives CASSLITGLNTEAFF.

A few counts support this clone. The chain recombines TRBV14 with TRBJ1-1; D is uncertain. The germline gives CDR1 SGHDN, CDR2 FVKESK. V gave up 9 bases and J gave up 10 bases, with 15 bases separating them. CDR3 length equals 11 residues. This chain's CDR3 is CASGGSEAAFF. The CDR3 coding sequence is TGTGCCAGTGGTGGGTCCGAGGCAGCTTTCTTT.

In DNA, the CDR3 is TGTGCCAGCAGCATAACTAGTCCGTCGGGGGAGACCCAGTACTTC. This sequence encodes CASSITSPSGETQYF. The chain joins TRBV11-2 to TRBJ2-5; a weak D match, TRBD2 (5 bases). The CDR3 extends over 15 amino acids. CDR1 and CDR2 from the germline V gene are SGHAT and FQNNGV. Deletions cut 5 bases from V and 5 bases from J, with 18 bases between.

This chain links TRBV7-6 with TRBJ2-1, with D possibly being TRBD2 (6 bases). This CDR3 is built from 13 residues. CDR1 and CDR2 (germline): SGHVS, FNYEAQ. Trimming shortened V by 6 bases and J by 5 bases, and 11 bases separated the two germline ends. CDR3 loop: CASSFGRNNEQFF. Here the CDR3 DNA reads TGTGCCAGCAGTTTCGGGAGAAACAATGAGCAGTTCTTC.

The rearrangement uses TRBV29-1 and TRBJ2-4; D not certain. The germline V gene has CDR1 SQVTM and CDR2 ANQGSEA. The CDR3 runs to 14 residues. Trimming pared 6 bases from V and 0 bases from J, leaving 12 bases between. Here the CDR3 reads CSVKDRLAKNIQYF. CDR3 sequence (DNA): TGCAGCGTCAAAGACCGGCTAGCCAAAAACATTCAGTACTTC.

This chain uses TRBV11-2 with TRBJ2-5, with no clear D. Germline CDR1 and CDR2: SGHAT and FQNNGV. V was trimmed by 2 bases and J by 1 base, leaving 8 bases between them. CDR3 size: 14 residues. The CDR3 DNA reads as TGTGCCAGCAGCTTATTCGGCACCCAAGAGACCCAGTACTTC. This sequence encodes CASSLFGTQETQYF.

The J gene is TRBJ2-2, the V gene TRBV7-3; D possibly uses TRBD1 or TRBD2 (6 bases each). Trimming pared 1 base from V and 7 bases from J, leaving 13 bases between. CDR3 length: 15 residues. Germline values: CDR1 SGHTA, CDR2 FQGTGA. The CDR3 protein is CASSLISGGNGELFF. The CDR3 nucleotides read TGTGCCAGCAGCTTAATCTCCGGGGGCAACGGGGAGCTGTTTTTT.

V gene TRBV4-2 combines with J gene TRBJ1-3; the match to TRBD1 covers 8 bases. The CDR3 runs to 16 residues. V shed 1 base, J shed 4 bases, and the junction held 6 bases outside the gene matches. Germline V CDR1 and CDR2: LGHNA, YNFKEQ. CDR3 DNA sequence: TGTGCCAGCAGCCAAGCTGCGCAGGGGGCCGGAAACACCATATATTTT. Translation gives CASSQAAQGAGNTIYF.

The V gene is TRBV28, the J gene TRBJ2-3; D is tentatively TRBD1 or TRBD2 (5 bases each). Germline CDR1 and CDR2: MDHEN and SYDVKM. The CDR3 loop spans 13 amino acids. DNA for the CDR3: TGTGCTTACGGGGCTAGTAAGGCAGATACGCAGTATTTT. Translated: CAYGASKADTQYF.

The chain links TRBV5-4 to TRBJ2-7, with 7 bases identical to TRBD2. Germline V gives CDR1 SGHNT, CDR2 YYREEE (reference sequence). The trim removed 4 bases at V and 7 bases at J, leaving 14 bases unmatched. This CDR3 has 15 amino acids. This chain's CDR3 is CASSAAGTTVDEQYF. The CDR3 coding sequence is TGTGCCAGCAGCGCCGCCGGGACTACGGTCGATGAGCAGTACTTC.

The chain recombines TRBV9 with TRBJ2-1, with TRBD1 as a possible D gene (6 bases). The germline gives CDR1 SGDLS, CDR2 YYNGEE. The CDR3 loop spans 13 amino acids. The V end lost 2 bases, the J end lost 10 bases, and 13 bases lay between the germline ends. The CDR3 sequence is CASSVSPQGEQFF. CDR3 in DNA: TGTGCCAGCAGCGTGTCCCCCCAGGGGGAGCAGTTCTTC.

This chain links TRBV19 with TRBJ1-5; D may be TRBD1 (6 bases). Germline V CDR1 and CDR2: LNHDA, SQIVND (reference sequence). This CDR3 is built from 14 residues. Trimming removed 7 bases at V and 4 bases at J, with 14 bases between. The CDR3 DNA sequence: TGTGCCAGTAAAGACGGAGGGGGAAATCAGCCCCAGCATTTT. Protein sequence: CASKDGGGNQPQHF.

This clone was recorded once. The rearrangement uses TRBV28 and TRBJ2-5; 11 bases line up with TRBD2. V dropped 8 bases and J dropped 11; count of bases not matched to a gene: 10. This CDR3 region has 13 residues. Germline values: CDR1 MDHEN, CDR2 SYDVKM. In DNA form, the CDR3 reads TGTGCCAGCGGACTAGCGGGTGAAAGGGAGCAGTACTTC. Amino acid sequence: CASGLAGEREQYF.

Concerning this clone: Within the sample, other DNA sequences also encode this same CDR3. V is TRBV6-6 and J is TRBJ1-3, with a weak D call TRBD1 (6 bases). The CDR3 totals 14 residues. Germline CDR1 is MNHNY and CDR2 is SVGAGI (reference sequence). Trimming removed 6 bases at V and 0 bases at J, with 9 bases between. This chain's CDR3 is CASSYRASGNTIYF. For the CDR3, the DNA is TGTGCCAGCAGCTACAGGGCCTCTGGAAACACCATATATTTT.

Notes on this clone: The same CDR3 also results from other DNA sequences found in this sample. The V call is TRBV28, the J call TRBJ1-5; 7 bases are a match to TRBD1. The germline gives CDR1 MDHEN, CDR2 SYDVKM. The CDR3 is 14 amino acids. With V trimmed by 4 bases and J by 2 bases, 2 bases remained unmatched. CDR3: CASSSRGGNQPQHF. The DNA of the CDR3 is TGTGCCAGCAGTTCCAGGGGGGGCAATCAGCCCCAGCATTTT.

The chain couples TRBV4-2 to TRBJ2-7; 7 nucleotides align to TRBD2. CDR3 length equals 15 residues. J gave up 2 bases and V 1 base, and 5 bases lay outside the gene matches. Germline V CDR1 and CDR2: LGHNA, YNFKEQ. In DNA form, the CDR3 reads TGTGCCAGCAGCCAAGCCGGGACTAAAACCTACGAGCAGTACTTC. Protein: CASSQAGTKTYEQYF.

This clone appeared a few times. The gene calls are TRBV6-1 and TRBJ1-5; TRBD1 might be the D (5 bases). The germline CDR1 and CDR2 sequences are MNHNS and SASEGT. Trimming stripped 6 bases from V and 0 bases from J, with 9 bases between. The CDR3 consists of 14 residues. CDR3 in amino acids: CASRTDLSNQPQHF. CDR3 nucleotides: TGTGCCAGCAGGACAGACCTTAGCAATCAGCCCCAGCATTTT.

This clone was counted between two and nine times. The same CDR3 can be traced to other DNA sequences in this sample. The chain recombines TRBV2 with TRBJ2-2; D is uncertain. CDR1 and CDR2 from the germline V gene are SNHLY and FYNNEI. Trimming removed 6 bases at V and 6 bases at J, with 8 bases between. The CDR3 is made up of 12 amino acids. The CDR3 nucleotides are TGTGCCAGCAGGGCTGGGGCCGGGGAGCTGTTTTTT. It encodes CASRAGAGELFF.

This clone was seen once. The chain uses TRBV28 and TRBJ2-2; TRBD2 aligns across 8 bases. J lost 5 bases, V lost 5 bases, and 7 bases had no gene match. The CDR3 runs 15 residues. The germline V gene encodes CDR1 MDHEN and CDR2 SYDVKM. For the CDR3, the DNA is TGTGCCAGCAGTGAAGCGGGAGCGGTGACCGGGGAGCTGTTTTTT. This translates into CASSEAGAVTGELFF. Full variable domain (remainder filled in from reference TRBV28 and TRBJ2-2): DVKVTQSSRYLVKRTGEKVFLECVQDMDHENMFWYRQDPGLGLRLIYFSYDVKMKEKGDIPEGYSVSREKKERFSLILESASTNQTSMYLCASSEAGAVTGELFFGEGSRLTVL.

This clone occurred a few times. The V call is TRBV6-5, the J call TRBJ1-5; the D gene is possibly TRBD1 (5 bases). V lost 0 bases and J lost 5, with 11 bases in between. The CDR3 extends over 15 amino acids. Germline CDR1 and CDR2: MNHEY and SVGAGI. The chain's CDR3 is CASSYSFQGDQPQHF. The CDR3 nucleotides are TGTGCCAGCAGTTACTCGTTCCAGGGAGATCAGCCCCAGCATTTT.

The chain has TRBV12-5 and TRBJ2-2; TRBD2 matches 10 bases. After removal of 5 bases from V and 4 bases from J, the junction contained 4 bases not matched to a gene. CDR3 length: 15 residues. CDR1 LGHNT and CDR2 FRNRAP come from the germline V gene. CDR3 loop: CASGKLAGSTGELFF. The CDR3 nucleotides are TGTGCTAGTGGTAAACTAGCGGGATCCACCGGGGAGCTGTTTTTT.

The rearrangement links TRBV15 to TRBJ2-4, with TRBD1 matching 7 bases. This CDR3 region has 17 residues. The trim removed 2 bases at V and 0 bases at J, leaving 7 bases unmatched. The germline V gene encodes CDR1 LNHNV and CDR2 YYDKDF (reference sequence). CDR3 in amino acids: CATSRKPGQLAKNIQYF. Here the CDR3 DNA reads TGTGCCACCAGCAGAAAACCGGGACAGCTAGCCAAAAACATTCAGTACTTC.

CDR3 region: CASSNRVGTWGYTF. CDR3 in DNA: TGTGCCAGCAGTAACAGGGTAGGAACTTGGGGCTACACCTTC. V usage is TRBV6-1 and J usage is TRBJ1-2; TRBD1 might be the D (6 bases). With 5 bases removed from V and 8 bases from J, the gap between germline ends came to 18 bases. The CDR3 extends over 14 amino acids. Germline loops: CDR1 MNHNS, CDR2 SASEGT.

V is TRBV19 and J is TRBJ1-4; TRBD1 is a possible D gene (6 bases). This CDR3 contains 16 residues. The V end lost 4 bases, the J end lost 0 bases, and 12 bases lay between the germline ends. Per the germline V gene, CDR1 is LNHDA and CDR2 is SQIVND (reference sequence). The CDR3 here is CASSNWDTSTNEKLFF. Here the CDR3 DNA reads TGTGCCAGTAGTAACTGGGACACCTCAACTAATGAAAAACTGTTTTTT.